The count of the clone carrying this T cell receptor beta chain is one. Its antigen is currently unknown. This CDR3 is 15 amino acids long. V lost 3 bases, J lost 7 bases, and 9 bases stayed unmatched. Germline CDR1 reads SGHDT; CDR2 reads YYEEEE. This PCR relied on a set of 60 Vbeta primers and 13 Jbeta primers. Sequenced by immunoSEQ multiplex PCR; TCRdb stores in-frame clones only, minus some. The sample records under 300,000 clones, over 90% being singletons. The record originates from a study of cytomegalovirus exposure and HLA in healthy donors. Findings and limits, study-wide: An analysis was carried out later, and it reportedly showed fewer N-insertions in an Asian-associated ancestry cluster than the approximately 700-donor mean.

The receptor comes from a girl aged 2-10 years in good health and CMV-seronegative. The genes are TRBV5-6 and TRBJ1-4, with 7 bases lining up with TRBD1. Specimen: PBMCs. CDR3 coding DNA: TGTGCCAGCAGCTCGCTCCAGGGGGGAGGTGAAAAACTGTTTTTT. It codes for CASSSLQGGGEKLFF.